The rows below give T cell receptor beta chains drawn from one sample of a study of Graves' ophthalmopathy and Graves' hyperthyroidism. A single record per CDR3 protein comes from TCRdb applying MiXCR to the multiplex PCR reads. The data contain under 200,000 distinct CDR3 sequences, less than 45% of them seen just once; the ten biggest clones take up roughly 5.2%. Specimen: peripheral blood. The source is a woman in her 40s with Graves' ophthalmopathy. The CDR3 runs from the conserved cysteine through the conserved F or W. Fields, in order: V gene, J gene, D gene, clone size, CDR3 length, CDR3 protein, CDR3 DNA. The D gene is left open where the match is weak. Clone size is stated in some rows and not others, as once, few, many or a class when expanded.

V gene: TRBV28
J gene: TRBJ2-4
D gene: NA
clone size: many
CDR3 length: 17
CDR3 protein: CASGGFPLRGEGVGQYF
CDR3 DNA: TGTGCCAGCGGAGGGTTCCCGCTTCGCGGAGAGGGGGTCGGTCAGTACTTC

V gene: TRBV12-3/TRBV12-4
J gene: TRBJ2-7
D gene: NA
clone size: NA
CDR3 length: 14
CDR3 protein: CASSNLGGWGEQYF
CDR3 DNA: TGTGCCAGCAGTAACCTTGGGGGCTGGGGAGAGCAGTACTTC

V gene: TRBV5-1
J gene: TRBJ2-7
D gene: NA
clone size: many
CDR3 length: 13
CDR3 protein: CASTDRGSYEQYF
CDR3 DNA: TGCGCCAGCACGGACAGAGGCTCCTACGAGCAGTACTTC

V gene: TRBV6-2/TRBV6-3
J gene: TRBJ1-5
D gene: NA
clone size: many
CDR3 length: 17
CDR3 protein: CASSYAVSEFSNQPQHF
CDR3 DNA: TGTGCCAGCAGTTATGCAGTTTCGGAGTTTAGCAATCAGCCCCAGCATTTT

V gene: TRBV12-3/TRBV12-4
J gene: TRBJ2-7
D gene: TRBD2
clone size: NA
CDR3 length: 16
CDR3 protein: CASSLALGQREGEQYF
CDR3 DNA: TGTGCCAGCAGTTTAGCGCTCGGCCAGCGGGAAGGCGAGCAGTACTTC

V gene: TRBV6-1
J gene: TRBJ2-7
D gene: TRBD2
clone size: NA
CDR3 length: 17
CDR3 protein: CASSEATSGRTKREQYF
CDR3 DNA: TGTGCCAGCAGTGAAGCGACTAGCGGGAGGACTAAGCGCGAGCAGTACTTC

V gene: TRBV15
J gene: TRBJ1-2
D gene: TRBD1
clone size: NA
CDR3 length: 15
CDR3 protein: CATSTDRDRLLGYTF
CDR3 DNA: TGTGCCACCAGCACGGACCGGGACAGACTCCTTGGCTACACCTTC

V gene: TRBV5-1
J gene: TRBJ1-1
D gene: TRBD1
clone size: many
CDR3 length: 15
CDR3 protein: CASNFRGGDDTEAFF
CDR3 DNA: TGCGCCAGCAACTTCAGGGGGGGGGATGACACTGAAGCTTTCTTT

V gene: TRBV29-1
J gene: TRBJ2-2
D gene: NA
clone size: few
CDR3 length: 18
CDR3 protein: CSVEDESRTTRNTGELFF
CDR3 DNA: TGCAGCGTTGAAGATGAGTCTCGGACAACCCGGAACACCGGGGAGCTGTTTTTT

V gene: TRBV29-1
J gene: TRBJ1-1
D gene: TRBD1
clone size: many
CDR3 length: 12
CDR3 protein: CSGGQGVSEAFF
CDR3 DNA: TGCAGCGGGGGACAGGGGGTATCTGAAGCTTTCTTT

V gene: TRBV28
J gene: TRBJ1-5
D gene: TRBD1
clone size: NA
CDR3 length: 16
CDR3 protein: CASSSGDRVVYQPQHF
CDR3 DNA: TGTGCCAGCAGTTCGGGGGACAGGGTGGTTTATCAGCCCCAGCATTTT

V gene: TRBV11-1
J gene: TRBJ1-3
D gene: NA
clone size: many
CDR3 length: 16
CDR3 protein: CASSLGDMHSGNTIYF
CDR3 DNA: TGTGCCAGCAGCCTCGGGGACATGCACTCTGGAAACACCATATATTTT

V gene: TRBV3-1
J gene: TRBJ2-7
D gene: NA
clone size: many
CDR3 length: 14
CDR3 protein: CASSQVAGPYEQYF
CDR3 DNA: TGTGCCAGCAGCCAAGTTGCGGGACCCTACGAGCAGTACTTC

V gene: TRBV12-3/TRBV12-4
J gene: TRBJ1-1
D gene: NA
clone size: many
CDR3 length: 12
CDR3 protein: CASRPSGGAAFF
CDR3 DNA: TGTGCCAGCAGGCCGTCGGGTGGGGCGGCTTTCTTT

V gene: TRBV10-3
J gene: TRBJ1-2
D gene: TRBD1
clone size: many
CDR3 length: 16
CDR3 protein: CAISEAGQGPNYGYTF
CDR3 DNA: TGTGCCATCAGTGAGGCCGGACAGGGCCCTAACTATGGCTACACCTTC

V gene: TRBV20-1
J gene: TRBJ2-7
D gene: NA
clone size: NA
CDR3 length: 14
CDR3 protein: CSAANRDKVYEQYF
CDR3 DNA: TGCAGTGCTGCTAACCGGGACAAAGTCTACGAGCAGTACTTC

V gene: TRBV5-1
J gene: TRBJ2-7
D gene: TRBD1
clone size: many
CDR3 length: 15
CDR3 protein: CASSAGTGDPYEQYF
CDR3 DNA: TGCGCCAGCAGCGCGGGTACAGGGGACCCCTACGAGCAGTACTTC

V gene: TRBV6-5
J gene: TRBJ1-1
D gene: NA
clone size: once
CDR3 length: 12
CDR3 protein: CASSFRFDRAFF
CDR3 DNA: TGTGCCAGCAGTTTTCGGTTTGATAGGGCTTTCTTT

V gene: TRBV27
J gene: TRBJ2-7
D gene: NA
clone size: many
CDR3 length: 14
CDR3 protein: CASSLVGRNYEQYF
CDR3 DNA: TGTGCCAGCAGTTTAGTCGGACGGAACTACGAGCAGTACTTC

V gene: TRBV11-2
J gene: TRBJ2-7
D gene: TRBD2
clone size: many
CDR3 length: 16
CDR3 protein: CASSSFTSGRGYEQYF
CDR3 DNA: TGTGCCAGCAGCTCCTTTACTAGCGGGAGGGGTTACGAGCAGTACTTC

V gene: TRBV28
J gene: TRBJ1-2
D gene: NA
clone size: many
CDR3 length: 13
CDR3 protein: CASSLRISYGYTF
CDR3 DNA: TGTGCCAGCAGTTTGCGTATCAGCTATGGCTACACCTTC

V gene: TRBV6-1
J gene: TRBJ2-7
D gene: TRBD2
clone size: NA
CDR3 length: 15
CDR3 protein: CASSERGEAPYEQYF
CDR3 DNA: TGTGCCAGCAGTGAACGGGGGGAAGCCCCCTACGAGCAGTACTTC

V gene: TRBV12-3/TRBV12-4
J gene: TRBJ1-1
D gene: NA
clone size: NA
CDR3 length: 17
CDR3 protein: CASSFPTGQSPVTEAFF
CDR3 DNA: TGTGCCAGCAGTTTCCCGACCGGACAGTCTCCCGTCACTGAAGCTTTCTTT

V gene: TRBV28
J gene: TRBJ2-7
D gene: TRBD1
clone size: NA
CDR3 length: 15
CDR3 protein: CAVTPSTGGSYEQYF
CDR3 DNA: TGTGCCGTAACTCCCTCGACAGGGGGCTCCTACGAGCAGTACTTC

V gene: TRBV20-1
J gene: TRBJ2-7
D gene: TRBD2
clone size: once
CDR3 length: 17
CDR3 protein: CSARDPGLAGDFYEQYF
CDR3 DNA: TGCAGTGCTAGAGACCCCGGACTAGCGGGGGACTTCTACGAGCAGTACTTC

V gene: TRBV12-3/TRBV12-4
J gene: TRBJ2-7
D gene: NA
clone size: many
CDR3 length: 12
CDR3 protein: CASSFSGYEQYF
CDR3 DNA: TGTGCCAGCAGTTTCTCTGGTTACGAGCAGTACTTC

V gene: TRBV6-2/TRBV6-3
J gene: TRBJ1-2
D gene: NA
clone size: once
CDR3 length: 11
CDR3 protein: CAAGGADGYTF
CDR3 DNA: TGTGCCGCCGGGGGGGCGGATGGCTACACCTTC

V gene: TRBV20-1
J gene: TRBJ1-2
D gene: TRBD1
clone size: NA
CDR3 length: 14
CDR3 protein: CSALETQGDYGYTF
CDR3 DNA: TGCAGTGCTCTCGAAACGCAGGGGGACTATGGCTACACCTTC

V gene: TRBV18
J gene: TRBJ1-2
D gene: NA
clone size: NA
CDR3 length: 16
CDR3 protein: CASSPQGGLGSYGYTF
CDR3 DNA: TGTGCCAGCTCACCCCAGGGAGGGCTTGGTTCCTATGGCTACACCTTC

V gene: TRBV7-9
J gene: TRBJ1-1
D gene: NA
clone size: once
CDR3 length: 13
CDR3 protein: CASSLREHTEAFF
CDR3 DNA: TGTGCCAGCAGCTTGCGGGAGCATACTGAAGCTTTCTTT

V gene: TRBV9
J gene: TRBJ2-5
D gene: NA
clone size: many
CDR3 length: 14
CDR3 protein: CASSPTTSLETQYF
CDR3 DNA: TGTGCCAGCAGCCCGACGACTAGTCTGGAGACCCAGTACTTC

V gene: TRBV6-1
J gene: TRBJ1-5
D gene: TRBD1
clone size: NA
CDR3 length: 14
CDR3 protein: CASNPTGANQPQHF
CDR3 DNA: TGTGCCAGCAATCCGACAGGGGCCAATCAGCCCCAGCATTTT

V gene: TRBV6-1
J gene: TRBJ2-7
D gene: TRBD2
clone size: NA
CDR3 length: 15
CDR3 protein: CASMISTSGRDEQYF
CDR3 DNA: TGTGCCAGCATGATTAGTACTAGCGGGAGGGACGAGCAGTACTTC

V gene: TRBV4-1
J gene: TRBJ1-2
D gene: TRBD1
clone size: many
CDR3 length: 16
CDR3 protein: CASSQAHLDRVSGYTF
CDR3 DNA: TGCGCCAGCAGCCAAGCCCACCTGGACAGGGTGAGTGGCTACACCTTC

V gene: TRBV6-2/TRBV6-3
J gene: TRBJ1-5
D gene: NA
clone size: few
CDR3 length: 13
CDR3 protein: CASRRGANQPQHF
CDR3 DNA: TGTGCCAGCAGGAGAGGGGCCAATCAGCCCCAGCATTTT

V gene: TRBV6-2/TRBV6-3
J gene: TRBJ2-7
D gene: NA
clone size: few
CDR3 length: 18
CDR3 protein: CASSYPLRTVKSSYEQYF
CDR3 DNA: TGTGCCAGCAGTTATCCTCTTCGGACAGTAAAGAGCTCCTACGAGCAGTACTTC

V gene: TRBV29-1
J gene: TRBJ1-2
D gene: NA
clone size: many
CDR3 length: 14
CDR3 protein: CSVESPLDARGYTF
CDR3 DNA: TGCAGCGTTGAATCCCCTCTGGACGCGCGCGGCTACACCTTC

V gene: TRBV27
J gene: TRBJ2-5
D gene: NA
clone size: NA
CDR3 length: 15
CDR3 protein: CASSSVRDIQETQYF
CDR3 DNA: TGTGCCAGCAGCTCCGTCCGGGACATCCAAGAGACCCAGTACTTC

V gene: TRBV28
J gene: TRBJ1-2
D gene: NA
clone size: once
CDR3 length: 14
CDR3 protein: CASSSNLGAVGYTF
CDR3 DNA: TGTGCCAGCAGTTCAAACTTGGGAGCGGTCGGCTACACCTTC

V gene: TRBV28
J gene: TRBJ2-5
D gene: TRBD2
clone size: few
CDR3 length: 15
CDR3 protein: CASSPTSGGQETQYF
CDR3 DNA: TGTGCCAGCAGTCCGACTAGCGGGGGCCAAGAGACCCAGTACTTC

V gene: TRBV7-9
J gene: TRBJ1-1
D gene: TRBD1
clone size: many
CDR3 length: 14
CDR3 protein: CASSYGQGWTEAFF
CDR3 DNA: TGTGCCAGCAGCTATGGACAGGGGTGGACTGAAGCTTTCTTT

V gene: TRBV6-5
J gene: TRBJ1-2
D gene: TRBD1
clone size: many
CDR3 length: 17
CDR3 protein: CASSYGTGRGNGYGYTF
CDR3 DNA: TGTGCCAGCAGTTATGGGACAGGAAGGGGAAATGGCTATGGCTACACCTTC